This T cell receptor beta chain emerged from a study of T cells in Graves' hyperthyroidism and ophthalmopathy (dated by TCRdb to between 2017 and 2020). Broadly, across the study: Peripheral blood samples were taken at initial diagnosis, before any treatment was given. After blood sampling, hyperthyroidism patients were treated with methimazole at a starting dose of 30 mg daily, and ophthalmopathy patients were treated with high-dose intravenous methylprednisolone. TCR Vbeta CDR3 sequencing of roughly 140 peripheral blood samples (under 45 ophthalmopathy, about 74 hyperthyroidism and approximately 17 progressor patients) is reported in the paper. Whether ophthalmopathy could be predicted prospectively was tested in an independent validation cohort made up of approximately 19 hyperthyroidism patients plus 17 patients who later progressed to ophthalmopathy. In six Graves' hyperthyroidism patients, the study also compared T-cell repertoires from thyroid tissue with T-cell repertoires from blood. To identify TCR V-J signatures that set the groups apart, the researchers used a discovery cohort of 100 patients, made up of 40 to 45 with Graves' ophthalmopathy and about 59 with stable Graves' hyperthyroidism. The 90 to 100 discovery patients were randomly split 7:3 into training and test sets.

The TCR beta CDR3 regions were amplified from RNA transcripts. The TCR CDR3 was subjected to a first round of RT-PCR using the HTBI primer set and the Qiagen OneStep RT-PCR kit. Libraries were constructed in a second round of multiplex PCR, after which size selection and purification were carried out. Sequencing of the libraries was done on an Illumina HiSeq2000 using paired-end 100 bp reads. From the authors' description of their analysis: SOAPnuke was used to process the raw data, removing reads that contained adapters or uncalled bases, had a mean Phred below 15, or lacked an exact match to the constant primer or identifier. High-quality paired reads were merged with COPE v1.2.5, and unique nucleotide sequences were defined as clonotypes. MiTCR v1.1 was used to align clonotypes to the IMGT TRBV, TRBD and TRBJ reference segments. Analysis was restricted to V-J combinations with a frequency above 0.0001, which covered roughly 99% of repertoires. A TCS score was defined as the ratio between F50 (clonal expansion) and ExV (chaos), using BLOSUM62-based TCRdist between CDR3 peptides within each V-J. Welch's t-statistics and random forest reduced fewer than 600 V-J features to about 12, which were used in a naive Bayes classifier (R e1071). The Morisita-Horn index was used to measure how similar the thyroid and blood repertoires were. TCRdb handled the public reads itself, with Q25 trimming in fastp and clone calling in MiXCR, and kept productive beta chains. Identical CDR3 proteins give one entry, which carries the most common genes and DNA. Clone size and V and J calls follow TCRdb, not the original study. A total of over 700,000 distinct CDR3 sequences appear in this sample, roughly 40% of them only once. The ten largest make up roughly 8.3% of the sample.

Stable Graves' hyperthyroidism was defined as the absence of progression to ophthalmopathy over 18 months of follow-up. Hyperthyroidism patients were aged 18 to 65 years and newly diagnosed, with disease duration of less than 2 months. Any patient with an uncontrolled infection, another autoimmune disease, pregnancy or lactation was excluded. Diagnoses relied on clinical symptoms, serum thyroxine and TRAb, thyroid ultrasound and orbital computed tomography. PBMCs were isolated from 7.5 to 10 ml of fresh peripheral blood by Ficoll-Paque density gradient centrifugation. Total RNA was extracted with Trizol reagent, and quality was checked on an Agilent 2100 Bioanalyzer. The paper's findings and limits, for the study overall: In validation, progression to ophthalmopathy was predicted by the model with around 71% sensitivity and roughly 76% specificity, a median of 6.5 months before onset. Most expanded thyroid clonotypes (frequency above 0.001) were also found in blood, which suggests that blood repertoires may mirror thyroid immune responses. A model built on a 13 V-J signature distinguished ophthalmopathy from stable hyperthyroidism, reaching over 85% sensitivity and about 81% specificity in cross-validation and 80%/75% in testing. Sample size was not statistically predetermined, and investigators were not blinded to group allocation.

About this clonotype itself: Its antigen target is currently unknown. Within one base of it there is no much larger clone, and no base qualities were kept.

Input material: blood. This receptor was taken from a man aged 18 to 35 with Graves' hyperthyroidism.

The nucleotide sequence reads TGCAGCGCCCGACGGAACTATGGCTACACCTTC. This translates into CSARRNYGYTF. The rearrangement combines TRBV29-1 with TRBJ1-2, with no D gene named confidently. Reading from cysteine to phenylalanine, the CDR3 counts 11 amino acids. Only the CDR3 DNA stays, 33 bases, in frame from base 1. The V and J ends are trimmed by 7 bases and 2 bases, leaving 8 bases between them. From a lookup of the germline V gene, CDR1 and CDR2 are SQVTM and ANQGSEA.